The present T cell receptor beta chain was sequenced within a study of shared clonotypes between healthy human individuals. The V gene's germline CDR1 is SQVTM and CDR2 ANQGSEA. CDR3 length: 16 amino acids. In the authors' methods: In the immunoSEQ data, sequences were junction-only and lacked quality scores, so filtering differed. Only in-frame clones appear in the TCRdb table, and some are missing; sequencing was by immunoSEQ multiplex PCR. V and J calls and clone size are those listed in that table; D and trimming were worked out from the DNA. The sample carries roughly 590,000 clones, roughly 96% recorded once. General observations from the study: Estimated richness was generally greater in naive than memory subsets. Sharing across four donors was seen in 4% to 6.5% of naive CD4 clonotypes.

Worth noting for this clone: Its target is unknown.

Terminally differentiated effector memory CD45RA+ cells were left out of the naive CD8 fraction, which was CD45RO-negative and positively selected for CCR7. Specimen: naive CD8+ T cells sorted from blood. J is TRBJ2-5 and V is TRBV29-1; tentatively, D is TRBD2 (6 bases). The J call may be mistaken, given a closer DNA end match to TRBJ2-7. This TCR derives from a woman aged 30 to 39 in good health. The chain's CDR3 is CSVEDQGEDTIYEQYF. In nucleotides, the CDR3 is TGCAGCGTTGAAGATCAAGGGGAGGACACAATCTACGAGCAGTACTTC.